Listed below are T cell receptor beta chains from one sample, sequenced in a study of identifying expanded T cells in peripheral blood. Libraries were prepared by immunoSEQ multiplex PCR; TCRdb keeps only in-frame clonotypes and omits some of them. The profile covers 130,000 or so clones, with 75% to 90% appearing a single time and around 3.3% taken by the ten largest. The sequencing sample was made of blood. Every receptor here comes from a person aged 18-70 years in good health. Both conserved end residues are part of each CDR3. A D gene is named only where the DNA matches it firmly. Only some rows state a clone size, as once, few, many or a class for expanded clones.

clone_size,d_call,v_call,j_call,cdr3_aa,cdr3_nt
.,.,TRBV2,TRBJ2-7,CASSWKGGEQYF,TGTGCCAGCTCCTGGAAGGGGGGCGAGCAGTACTTC
many,.,TRBV6-5,TRBJ1-5,CASSFGMTGLRMAQHF,TGTGCCAGCAGTTTTGGAATGACAGGCCTTAGGATGGCCCAGCATTTT
.,TRBD2,TRBV27,TRBJ2-3,CASSQGTSGGRTDTQYF,TGTGCCAGCAGCCAAGGGACTAGCGGGGGACGCACAGATACGCAGTATTTT
.,.,TRBV27,TRBJ1-2,CASSPILANYGYTF,TGTGCCAGCAGTCCTATCCTGGCTAACTATGGCTACACCTTC
.,.,TRBV11-2,TRBJ1-3,CASSFVGNTIYF,TGTGCCAGCAGCTTCGTTGGAAACACCATATATTTT
.,.,TRBV5-1,TRBJ1-1,CATMISQASTEAFF,TGCGCCACCATGATTTCTCAAGCCAGCACTGAAGCTTTCTTT
.,.,TRBV7-2,TRBJ2-3,CASSDYYTDTQYF,TGTGCCAGCAGCGACTACTACACAGATACGCAGTATTTT
.,.,TRBV9,TRBJ2-7,CASSPTGSSYEQYF,TGTGCCAGCAGCCCCACCGGGTCCTCCTACGAGCAGTACTTC
.,.,TRBV18,TRBJ2-2,CASSPLATRGPNTGELFF,TGTGCCAGCTCACCACTGGCCACGAGGGGTCCGAACACCGGGGAGCTGTTTTTT
.,.,TRBV5-6,TRBJ2-7,CASSSLLGDSYEQYF,TGTGCCAGCAGCAGCCTCCTCGGGGACTCCTACGAGCAGTACTTC
.,TRBD2,TRBV7-2,TRBJ2-5,CASTPGGETQYF,TGTGCCAGCACTCCGGGGGGGGAGACCCAGTACTTC
once,.,TRBV11-3,TRBJ2-3,CASSFGPRITDTQYF,TGTGCCAGCAGCTTTGGACCGAGGATTACAGATACGCAGTATTTT
.,.,TRBV7-9,TRBJ1-4,CASSLDPATNEKLFF,TGTGCCAGCAGCTTAGATCCTGCAACTAATGAAAAACTGTTTTTT
.,.,TRBV7-3,TRBJ2-1,CASSPYRGLDNEQFF,TGTGCCAGCAGCCCCTACAGAGGATTAGACAATGAGCAGTTCTTC
.,.,TRBV6-5,TRBJ2-5,CASRARETHQETQYF,TGTGCCAGCAGGGCCCGCGAGACGCACCAAGAGACCCAGTACTTC
.,TRBD1,TRBV9,TRBJ1-2,CASSSRDSHLGGYTF,TGTGCCAGCAGCTCCCGGGACAGCCACCTCGGTGGCTACACCTTC
.,TRBD1,TRBV10-3,TRBJ1-3,CAISETGAGNTIYF,TGTGCCATCAGTGAGACAGGGGCTGGAAACACCATATATTTT
.,.,TRBV5-4,TRBJ1-3,CASRPDISGNTIYF,TGTGCCAGCAGGCCTGATATTTCCGGAAACACCATATATTTT
.,TRBD1,TRBV6-1,TRBJ1-4,CASTQDRLNEKLFF,TGTGCCAGCACCCAGGACAGGCTTAATGAAAAACTGTTTTTT
.,.,TRBV5-1,TRBJ1-1,CASSLAGGFRGEAFF,TGCGCCAGCAGCTTGGCCGGGGGTTTTCGAGGTGAAGCTTTCTTT
.,.,TRBV5-5,TRBJ1-1,CASSLAQTEAFF,TGTGCCAGCAGCTTGGCCCAGACTGAAGCTTTCTTT
many,.,TRBV6-5,TRBJ1-1,CASRQDSEAFF,TGTGCCAGCAGACAGGACAGTGAAGCTTTCTTT
.,.,TRBV29-1,TRBJ1-1,CSVRQGSTEAFF,TGCAGCGTTCGTCAGGGGAGCACTGAAGCTTTCTTT
.,.,TRBV6-5,TRBJ1-2,CASSYRDLGGYTF,TGTGCCAGCAGTTACCGGGACCTGGGAGGCTACACCTTC
once,TRBD1,TRBV20-1,TRBJ2-7,CSARGDRGPYF,TGCAGTGCTAGAGGGGACAGGGGCCCGTACTTC
.,.,TRBV19,TRBJ2-3,CASSYRGGSTDTQYF,TGTGCCAGTAGCTACAGGGGGGGGTCAACAGATACGCAGTATTTT
.,TRBD1,TRBV18,TRBJ2-2,CASSRPGTVSGELFF,TGTGCCAGCTCACGTCCCGGGACAGTTTCCGGGGAGCTGTTTTTT
.,TRBD1,TRBV6-6,TRBJ2-1,CASGDRDPASYNEQFF,TGTGCCAGCGGAGACAGGGACCCTGCCTCCTACAATGAGCAGTTCTTC
.,.,TRBV2,TRBJ2-3,CASSEEGQGTDTQYF,TGTGCCAGCAGTGAAGAGGGACAAGGGACAGATACGCAGTATTTT
.,.,TRBV7-2,TRBJ2-5,CASSLGGYLQETQYF,TGTGCCAGCAGCTTAGGAGGGTACCTCCAAGAGACCCAGTACTTC
.,.,TRBV27,TRBJ2-3,CASSVYNKDTQYF,TGTGCCAGCAGTGTGTATAACAAAGATACGCAGTATTTT
.,.,TRBV5-5,TRBJ2-1,CASSHGRSSYNEQFF,TGTGCCAGCAGCCACGGCCGGAGCTCCTACAATGAGCAGTTCTTC
.,.,TRBV30,TRBJ1-2,CAWSVLGANYGYTF,TGTGCCTGGAGTGTTTTGGGGGCTAACTATGGCTACACCTTC